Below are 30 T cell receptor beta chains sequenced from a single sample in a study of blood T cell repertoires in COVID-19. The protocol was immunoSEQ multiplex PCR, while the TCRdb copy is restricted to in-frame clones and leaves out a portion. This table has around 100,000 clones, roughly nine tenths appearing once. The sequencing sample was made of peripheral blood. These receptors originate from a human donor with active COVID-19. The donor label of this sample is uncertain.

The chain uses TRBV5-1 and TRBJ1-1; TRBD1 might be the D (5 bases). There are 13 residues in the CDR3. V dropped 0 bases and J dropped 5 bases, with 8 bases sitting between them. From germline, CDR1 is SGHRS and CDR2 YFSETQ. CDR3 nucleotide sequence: TGCGCCAGCAGCTTGGCGGGGGAGACTGAAGCTTTCTTT. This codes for CASSLAGETEAFF.

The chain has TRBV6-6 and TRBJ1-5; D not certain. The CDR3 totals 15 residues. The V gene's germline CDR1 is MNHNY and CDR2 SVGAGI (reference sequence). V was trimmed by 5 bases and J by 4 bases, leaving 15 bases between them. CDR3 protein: CASSPGSESNQPQHF. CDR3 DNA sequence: TGTGCCAGCAGTCCCGGGTCAGAGAGTAATCAGCCCCAGCATTTT.

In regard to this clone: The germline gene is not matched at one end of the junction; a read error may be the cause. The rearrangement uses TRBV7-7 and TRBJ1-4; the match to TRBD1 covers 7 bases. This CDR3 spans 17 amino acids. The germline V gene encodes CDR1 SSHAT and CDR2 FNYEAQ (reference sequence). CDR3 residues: CASRQICQGDTNEKLFF. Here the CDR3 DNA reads TGTGCTAGCAGGCAAATTTGCCAGGGGGATACTAATGAAAAACTGTTTTTT.

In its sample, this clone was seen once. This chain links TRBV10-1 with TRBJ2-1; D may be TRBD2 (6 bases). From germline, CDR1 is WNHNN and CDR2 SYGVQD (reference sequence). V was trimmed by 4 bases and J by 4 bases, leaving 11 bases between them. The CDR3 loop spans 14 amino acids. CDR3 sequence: CASSAGLLYNEQFF. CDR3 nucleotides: TGCGCCAGCAGTGCGGGACTCCTTTACAATGAGCAGTTCTTC.

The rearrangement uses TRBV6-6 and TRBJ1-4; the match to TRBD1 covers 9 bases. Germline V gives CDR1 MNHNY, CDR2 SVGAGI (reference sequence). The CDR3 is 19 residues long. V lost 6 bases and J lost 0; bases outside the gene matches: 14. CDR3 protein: CASSSKHFRTGATNEKLFF. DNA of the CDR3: TGTGCCAGCAGCTCTAAGCACTTCCGGACAGGGGCAACTAATGAAAAACTGTTTTTT.

The CDR3 DNA reads TGTGCCAGCAGTGAATTGAGGAAGGGGGAAAAACTGTTTTTT. Encoded protein: CASSELRKGEKLFF. The rearrangement joins TRBV2 to TRBJ1-4; tentative D call: TRBD1 (5 bases). Germline V lookup: CDR1 SNHLY, CDR2 FYNNEI. Trimming left V 2 bases short and J 8 bases short, with 12 bases between. This CDR3 is built from 14 residues.

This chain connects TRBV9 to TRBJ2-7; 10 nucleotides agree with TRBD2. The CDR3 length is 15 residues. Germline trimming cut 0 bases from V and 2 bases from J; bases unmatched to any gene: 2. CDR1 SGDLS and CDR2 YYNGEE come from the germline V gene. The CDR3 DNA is TGTGCCAGCAGCGTAGGAGCGGGGGGGGCCTACGAGCAGTACTTC. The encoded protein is CASSVGAGGAYEQYF.

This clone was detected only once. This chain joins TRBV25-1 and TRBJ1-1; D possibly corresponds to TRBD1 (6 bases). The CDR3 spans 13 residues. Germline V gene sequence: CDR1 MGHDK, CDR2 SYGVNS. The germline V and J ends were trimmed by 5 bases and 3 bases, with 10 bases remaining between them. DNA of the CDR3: TGTGCCAGCAGTCCTGGACAGTACACTGAAGCTTTCTTT. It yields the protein CASSPGQYTEAFF. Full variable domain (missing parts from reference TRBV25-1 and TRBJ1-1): EADIYQTPRYLVIGTGKKITLECSQTMGHDKMYWYQQDPGMELHLIHYSYGVNSTEKGDLSSESTVSRIRTEHFPLTLESARPSHTSQYLCASSPGQYTEAFFGQGTRLTVV.

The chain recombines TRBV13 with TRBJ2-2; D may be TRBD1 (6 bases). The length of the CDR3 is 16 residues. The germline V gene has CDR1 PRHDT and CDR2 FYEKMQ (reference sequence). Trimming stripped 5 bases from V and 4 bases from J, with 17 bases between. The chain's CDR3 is CASSPVGQQGTGELFF. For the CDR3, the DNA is TGTGCCAGCAGCCCGGTGGGACAACAAGGCACCGGGGAGCTGTTTTTT.

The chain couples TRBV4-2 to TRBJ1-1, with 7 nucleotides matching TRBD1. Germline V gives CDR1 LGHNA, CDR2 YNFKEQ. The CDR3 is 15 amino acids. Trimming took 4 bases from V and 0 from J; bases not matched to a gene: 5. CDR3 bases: TGTGCCAGCAGCCGAACACAGGGGATGAACACTGAAGCTTTCTTT. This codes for CASSRTQGMNTEAFF.

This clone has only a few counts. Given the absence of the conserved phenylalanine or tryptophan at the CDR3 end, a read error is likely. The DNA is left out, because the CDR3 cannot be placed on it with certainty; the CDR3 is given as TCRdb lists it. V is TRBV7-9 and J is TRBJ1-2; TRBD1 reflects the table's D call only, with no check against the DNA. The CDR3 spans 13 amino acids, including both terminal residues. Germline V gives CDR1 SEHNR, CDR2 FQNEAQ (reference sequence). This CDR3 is CASSLEDGDRPTV.

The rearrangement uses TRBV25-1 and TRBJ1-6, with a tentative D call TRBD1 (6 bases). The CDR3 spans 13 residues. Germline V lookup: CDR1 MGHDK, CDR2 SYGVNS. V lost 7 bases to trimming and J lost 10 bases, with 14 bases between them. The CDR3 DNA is TGTGCCAGCACTCTAGGGGGGGGGTCACCCCTCCACTTT. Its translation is CASTLGGGSPLHF.

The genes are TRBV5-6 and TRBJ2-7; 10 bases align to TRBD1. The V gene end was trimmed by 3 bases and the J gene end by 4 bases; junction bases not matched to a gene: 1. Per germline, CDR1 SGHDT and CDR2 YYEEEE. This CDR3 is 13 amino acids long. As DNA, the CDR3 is TGTGCCAGCAGCTCGGACAGGGGGTACGAGCAGTACTTC. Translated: CASSSDRGYEQYF.

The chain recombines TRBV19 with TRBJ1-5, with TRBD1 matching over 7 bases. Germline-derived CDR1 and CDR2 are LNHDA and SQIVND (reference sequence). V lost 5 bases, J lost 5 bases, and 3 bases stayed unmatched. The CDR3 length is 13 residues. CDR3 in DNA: TGTGCCAGTAGTTCCAGGGGGGATCAGCCCCAGCATTTT. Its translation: CASSSRGDQPQHF.

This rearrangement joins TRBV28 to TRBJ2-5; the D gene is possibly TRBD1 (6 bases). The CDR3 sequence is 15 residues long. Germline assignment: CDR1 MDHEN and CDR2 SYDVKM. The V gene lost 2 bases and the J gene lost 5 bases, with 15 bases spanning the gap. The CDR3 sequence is CASSLPVGQGETQYF. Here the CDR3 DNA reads TGTGCCAGCAGTTTACCGGTGGGGCAGGGGGAGACCCAGTACTTC.

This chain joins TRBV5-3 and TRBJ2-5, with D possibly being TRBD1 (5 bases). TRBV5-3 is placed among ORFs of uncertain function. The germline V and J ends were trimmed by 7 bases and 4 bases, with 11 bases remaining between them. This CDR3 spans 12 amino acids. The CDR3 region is CARSQGAETQYF. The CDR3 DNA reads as TGTGCCAGATCTCAGGGTGCAGAGACCCAGTACTTC.

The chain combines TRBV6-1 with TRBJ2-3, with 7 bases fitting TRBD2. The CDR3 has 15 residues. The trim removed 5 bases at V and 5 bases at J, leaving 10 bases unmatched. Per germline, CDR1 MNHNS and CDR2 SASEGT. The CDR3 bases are TGTGCCAGCAGTTTCAACGGGGGGTTGGGAGATACGCAGTATTTT. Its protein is CASSFNGGLGDTQYF.

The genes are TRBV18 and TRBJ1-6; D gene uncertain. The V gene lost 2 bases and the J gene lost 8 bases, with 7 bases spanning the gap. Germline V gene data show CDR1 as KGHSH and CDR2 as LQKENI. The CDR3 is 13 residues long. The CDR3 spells CASSPWADSPLHF. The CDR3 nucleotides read TGTGCCAGCTCACCATGGGCAGATTCACCCCTCCACTTT. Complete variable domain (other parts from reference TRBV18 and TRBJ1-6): NAGVMQNPRHLVRRRGQEARLRCSPMKGHSHVYWYRQLPEEGLKFMVYLQKENIIDESGMPKERFSAEFPKEGPSILRIQQVVRGDSAAYFCASSPWADSPLHFGNGTRLTVT.

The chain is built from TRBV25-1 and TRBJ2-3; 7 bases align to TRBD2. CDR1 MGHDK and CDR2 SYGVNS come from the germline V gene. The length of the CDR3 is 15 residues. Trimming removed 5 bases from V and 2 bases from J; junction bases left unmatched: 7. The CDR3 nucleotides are TGTGCCAGCAGTCCGCGGGGGATCTTCACAGATACGCAGTATTTT. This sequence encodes CASSPRGIFTDTQYF.

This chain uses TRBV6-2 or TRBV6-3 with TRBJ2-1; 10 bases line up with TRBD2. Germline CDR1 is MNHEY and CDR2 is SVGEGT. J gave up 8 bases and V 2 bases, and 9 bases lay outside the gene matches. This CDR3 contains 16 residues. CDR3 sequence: CASSYDQRGGTDEQFF. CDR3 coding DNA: TGTGCCAGCAGTTACGATCAGCGGGGGGGCACCGATGAGCAGTTCTTC.

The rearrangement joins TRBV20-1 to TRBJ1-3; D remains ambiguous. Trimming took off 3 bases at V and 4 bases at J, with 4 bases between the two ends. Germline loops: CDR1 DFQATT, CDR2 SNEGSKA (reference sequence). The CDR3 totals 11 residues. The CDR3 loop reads CSASLGNTIYF. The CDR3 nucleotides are TGCAGTGCTAGCCTAGGAAACACCATATATTTT.

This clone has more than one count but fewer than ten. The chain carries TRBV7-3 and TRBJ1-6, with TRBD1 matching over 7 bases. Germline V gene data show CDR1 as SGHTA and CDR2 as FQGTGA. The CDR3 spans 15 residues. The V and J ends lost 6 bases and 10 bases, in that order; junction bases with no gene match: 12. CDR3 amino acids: CASSSGQASSSPLHF. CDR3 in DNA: TGTGCCAGCAGTTCCGGACAGGCCAGCTCCTCACCCCTCCACTTT.

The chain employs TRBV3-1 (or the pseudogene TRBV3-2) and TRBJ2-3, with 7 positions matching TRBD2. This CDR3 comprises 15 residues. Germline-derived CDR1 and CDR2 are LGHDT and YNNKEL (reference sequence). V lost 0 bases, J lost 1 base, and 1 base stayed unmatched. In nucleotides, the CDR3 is TGTGCCAGCAGCCAAGACACTAGCGGCACAGATACGCAGTATTTT. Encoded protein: CASSQDTSGTDTQYF.

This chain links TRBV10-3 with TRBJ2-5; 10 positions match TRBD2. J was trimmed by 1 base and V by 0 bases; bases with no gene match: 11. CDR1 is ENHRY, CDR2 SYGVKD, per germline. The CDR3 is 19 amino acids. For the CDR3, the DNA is TGTGCCATCAGTGAGTCGAAGCGGGGGGGTTACGTTCCCCAAGAGACCCAGTACTTC. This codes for CAISESKRGGYVPQETQYF.

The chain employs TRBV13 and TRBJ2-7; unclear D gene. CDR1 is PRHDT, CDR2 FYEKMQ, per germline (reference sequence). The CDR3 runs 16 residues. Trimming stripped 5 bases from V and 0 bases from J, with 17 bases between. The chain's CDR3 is CASSNPGTESSYEQYF. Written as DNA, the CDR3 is TGTGCCAGCAGCAACCCTGGAACAGAAAGCTCCTACGAGCAGTACTTC.

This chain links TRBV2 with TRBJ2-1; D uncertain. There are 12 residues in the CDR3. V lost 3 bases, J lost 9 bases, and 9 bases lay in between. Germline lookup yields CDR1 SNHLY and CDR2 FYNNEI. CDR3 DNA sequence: TGTGCCAGCAGTGATTTCCTCGGTGAGCAGTTCTTC. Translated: CASSDFLGEQFF. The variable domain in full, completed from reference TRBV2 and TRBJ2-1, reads EPEVTQTPSHQVTQMGQEVILRCVPISNHLYFYWYRQILGQKVEFLVSFYNNEISEKSEIFDDQFSVERPDGSNFTLKIRSTKLEDSAMYFCASSDFLGEQFFGPGTRLTVL.

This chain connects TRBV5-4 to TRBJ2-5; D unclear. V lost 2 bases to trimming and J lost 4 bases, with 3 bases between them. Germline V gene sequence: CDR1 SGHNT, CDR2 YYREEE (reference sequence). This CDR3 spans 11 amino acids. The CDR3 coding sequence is TGTGCCAGCAGCTTCTTAGAGACCCAGTACTTC. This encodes CASSFLETQYF.

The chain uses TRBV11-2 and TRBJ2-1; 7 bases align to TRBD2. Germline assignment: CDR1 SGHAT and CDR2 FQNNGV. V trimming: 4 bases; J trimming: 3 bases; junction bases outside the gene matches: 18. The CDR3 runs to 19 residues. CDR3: CASSSPKATAGVFYNEQFF. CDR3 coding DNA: TGTGCCAGCAGCTCCCCCAAGGCGACTGCGGGGGTATTCTACAATGAGCAGTTCTTC.

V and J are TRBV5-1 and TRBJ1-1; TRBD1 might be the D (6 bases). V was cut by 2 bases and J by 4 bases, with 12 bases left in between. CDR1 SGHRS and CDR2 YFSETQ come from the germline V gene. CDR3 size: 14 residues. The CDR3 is CASSLLQGTTEAFF. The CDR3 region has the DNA TGCGCCAGCAGCTTACTACAGGGAACCACTGAAGCTTTCTTT. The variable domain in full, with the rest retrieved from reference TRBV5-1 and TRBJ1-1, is KAGVTQTPRYLIKTRGQQVTLSCSPISGHRSVSWYQQTPGQGLQFLFEYFSETQRNKGNFPGRFSGRQFSNSRSEMNVSTLELGDSALYLCASSLLQGTTEAFFGQGTRLTVV.

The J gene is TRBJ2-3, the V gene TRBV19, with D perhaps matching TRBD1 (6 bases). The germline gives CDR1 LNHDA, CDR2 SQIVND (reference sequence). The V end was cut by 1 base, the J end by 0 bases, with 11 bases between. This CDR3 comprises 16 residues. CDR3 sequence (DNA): TGTGCCAGTAGTATAGGGAGGACAGTTAGCACAGATACGCAGTATTTT. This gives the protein CASSIGRTVSTDTQYF.